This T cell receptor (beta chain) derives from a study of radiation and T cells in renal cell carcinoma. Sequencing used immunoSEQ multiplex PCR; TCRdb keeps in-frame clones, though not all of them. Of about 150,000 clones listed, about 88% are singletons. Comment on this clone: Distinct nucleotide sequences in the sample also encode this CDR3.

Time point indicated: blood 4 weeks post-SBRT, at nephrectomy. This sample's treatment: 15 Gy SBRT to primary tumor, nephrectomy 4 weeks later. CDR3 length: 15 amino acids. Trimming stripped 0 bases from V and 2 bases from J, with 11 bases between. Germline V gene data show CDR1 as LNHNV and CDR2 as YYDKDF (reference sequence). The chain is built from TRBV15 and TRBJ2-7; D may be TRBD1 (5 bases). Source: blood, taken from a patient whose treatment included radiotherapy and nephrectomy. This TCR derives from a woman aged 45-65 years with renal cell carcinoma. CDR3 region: CATSRDVGAPYEQYF. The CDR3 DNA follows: TGTGCCACCAGCAGAGACGTAGGGGCCCCCTACGAGCAGTACTTC.